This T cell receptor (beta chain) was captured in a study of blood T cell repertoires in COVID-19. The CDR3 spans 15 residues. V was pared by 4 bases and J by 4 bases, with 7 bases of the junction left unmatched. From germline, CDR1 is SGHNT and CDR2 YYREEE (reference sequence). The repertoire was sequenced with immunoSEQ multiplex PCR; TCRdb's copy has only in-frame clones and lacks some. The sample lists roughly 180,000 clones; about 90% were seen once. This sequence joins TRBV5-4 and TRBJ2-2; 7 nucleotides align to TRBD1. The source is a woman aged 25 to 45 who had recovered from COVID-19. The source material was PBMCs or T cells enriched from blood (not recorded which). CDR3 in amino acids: CASSVDRAGTGELFF. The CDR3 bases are TGTGCCAGCAGCGTAGACAGGGCGGGCACCGGGGAGCTGTTTTTT.